This T cell receptor (beta chain) was sequenced during a study of blood T cell repertoires in COVID-19. Turning to the study itself: Samples taken during acute and convalescent COVID-19 were collected in the United States, Italy and Spain. In each case, the material was cDNA or gDNA derived from T cells, B-cell-depleted T cells, or PBMCs.

Original analysis: The authors estimated nucleated cell counts from reference gene primer amplification. Using immunoSEQ multiplex PCR, the repertoire was profiled, and TCRdb retains in-frame clones only, with some absent. The V and J calls and the clone size are those of that table, but D and trimming were determined from the DNA. The sample includes tens of thousands of clones, approximately 90% of them seen just once. The sequenced sample consisted of peripheral blood. The clonotype was recovered from a human donor in a cohort sampled during active COVID-19.

The CDR3 nucleotides read TGTGCCAGCAGCCAAGATCTGGCGGACACCTACAATGAGCAGTTCTTC. Translation gives CASSQDLADTYNEQFF. The V call is TRBV3-1 (or the pseudogene TRBV3-2), the J call TRBJ2-1; D might be TRBD1 (5 bases). The V and J ends lost 0 bases and 2 bases respectively, with 11 bases between them. Germline V lookup: CDR1 LGHDT, CDR2 YNNKEL (reference sequence). The CDR3 has 16 amino acids.